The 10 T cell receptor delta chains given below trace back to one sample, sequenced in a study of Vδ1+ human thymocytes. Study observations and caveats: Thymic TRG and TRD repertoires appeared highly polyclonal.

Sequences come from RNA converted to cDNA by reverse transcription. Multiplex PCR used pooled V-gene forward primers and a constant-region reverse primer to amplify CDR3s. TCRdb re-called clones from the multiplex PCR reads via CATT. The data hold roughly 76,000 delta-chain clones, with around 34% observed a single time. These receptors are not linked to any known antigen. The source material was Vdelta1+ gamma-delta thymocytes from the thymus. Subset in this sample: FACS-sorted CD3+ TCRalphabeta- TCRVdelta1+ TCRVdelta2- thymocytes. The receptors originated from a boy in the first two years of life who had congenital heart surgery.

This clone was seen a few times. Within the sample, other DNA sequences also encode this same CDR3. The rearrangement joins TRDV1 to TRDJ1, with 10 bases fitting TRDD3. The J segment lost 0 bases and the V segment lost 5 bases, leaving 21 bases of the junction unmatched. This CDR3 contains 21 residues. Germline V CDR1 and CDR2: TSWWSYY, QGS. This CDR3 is CALGPQARFYDWGIYTDKLIF. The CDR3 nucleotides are TGTGCTCTTGGGCCCCAGGCTCGGTTCTATGACTGGGGGATTTACACCGATAAACTCATCTTT.

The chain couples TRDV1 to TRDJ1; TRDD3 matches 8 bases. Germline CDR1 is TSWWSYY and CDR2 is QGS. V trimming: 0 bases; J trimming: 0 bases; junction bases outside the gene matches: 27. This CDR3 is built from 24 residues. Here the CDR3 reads CALGELAVFLLAGGMKQYTDKLIF. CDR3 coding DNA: TGTGCTCTTGGGGAACTAGCGGTCTTCCTCCTAGCTGGGGGAATGAAGCAGTACACCGATAAACTCATCTTT.

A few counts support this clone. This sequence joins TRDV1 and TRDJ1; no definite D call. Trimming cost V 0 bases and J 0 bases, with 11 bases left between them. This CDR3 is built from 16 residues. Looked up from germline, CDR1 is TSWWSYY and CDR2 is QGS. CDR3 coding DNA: TGTGCTCTTGGGGAACTCAGGAGGCGGTACACCGATAAACTCATCTTT. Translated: CALGELRRRYTDKLIF.

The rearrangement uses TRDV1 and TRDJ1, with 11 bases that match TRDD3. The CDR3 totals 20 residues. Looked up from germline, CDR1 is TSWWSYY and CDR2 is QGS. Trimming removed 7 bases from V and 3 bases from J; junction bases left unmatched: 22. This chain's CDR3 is CALARDSPPNWGIYPDKLIF. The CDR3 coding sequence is TGTGCTCTTGCCCGTGATTCCCCACCCAACTGGGGGATATACCCCGATAAACTCATCTTT.

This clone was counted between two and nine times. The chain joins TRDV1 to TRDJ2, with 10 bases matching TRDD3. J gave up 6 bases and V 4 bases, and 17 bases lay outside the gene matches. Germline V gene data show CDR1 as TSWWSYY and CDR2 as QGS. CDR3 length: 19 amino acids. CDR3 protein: CALGGAVPLVGDTPAQLFF. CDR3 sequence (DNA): TGTGCTCTTGGGGGCGCCGTTCCGTTGGTGGGGGATACTCCAGCACAACTCTTCTTT.

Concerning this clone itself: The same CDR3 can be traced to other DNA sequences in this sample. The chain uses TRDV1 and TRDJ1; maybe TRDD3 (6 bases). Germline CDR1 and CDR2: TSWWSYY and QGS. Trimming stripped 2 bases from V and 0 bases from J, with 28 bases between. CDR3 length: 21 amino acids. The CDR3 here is CALGERTRGYGGDPYTDKLIF. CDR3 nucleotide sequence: TGTGCTCTTGGGGAAAGGACCCGGGGGTACGGGGGGGACCCCTACACCGATAAACTCATCTTT.

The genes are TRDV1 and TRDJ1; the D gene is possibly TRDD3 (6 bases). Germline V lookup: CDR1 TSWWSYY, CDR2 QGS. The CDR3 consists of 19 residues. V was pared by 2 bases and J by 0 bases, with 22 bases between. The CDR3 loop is CALGEWLLWGGGYTDKLIF. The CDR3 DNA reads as TGTGCTCTTGGGGAATGGCTACTCTGGGGAGGGGGGTACACCGATAAACTCATCTTT.

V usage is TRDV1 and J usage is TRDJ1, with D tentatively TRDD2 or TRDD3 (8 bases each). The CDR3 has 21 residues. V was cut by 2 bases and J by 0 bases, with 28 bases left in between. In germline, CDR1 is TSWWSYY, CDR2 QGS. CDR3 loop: CALGEGIFLPNWGRYTDKLIF. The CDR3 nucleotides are TGTGCTCTTGGGGAAGGGATCTTCCTACCAAACTGGGGGCGTTACACCGATAAACTCATCTTT.

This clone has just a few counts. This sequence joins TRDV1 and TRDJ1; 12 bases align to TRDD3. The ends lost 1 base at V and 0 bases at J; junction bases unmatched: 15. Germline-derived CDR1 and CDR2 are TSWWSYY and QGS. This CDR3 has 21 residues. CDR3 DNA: TGTGCTCTTGGGGAACGCCCTTATCACTGGGGGATACAACGGGACACCGATAAACTCATCTTT. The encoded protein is CALGERPYHWGIQRDTDKLIF.

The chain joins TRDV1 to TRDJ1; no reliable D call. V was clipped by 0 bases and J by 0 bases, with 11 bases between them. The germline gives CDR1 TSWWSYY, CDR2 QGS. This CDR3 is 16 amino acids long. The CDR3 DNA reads TGTGCTCTTGGGGAACTTTCTACAGCCGACACCGATAAACTCATCTTT. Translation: CALGELSTADTDKLIF.